These T cell receptor beta chains were read from a single sample in a study of blood T cell repertoires in COVID-19. TCRdb keeps only in-frame clones here, not all; method: immunoSEQ multiplex PCR. The sample shows more than 65,000 clones, 82% of them seen only once. The sequenced sample consisted of peripheral blood. These receptors all come from a human donor in a cohort sampled during active COVID-19. Each CDR3 is given without its conserved first and last residue.

TRBV5-1 ASAHDTTYEQY
TRBV9 ASSGLAANYGYT
TRBV5-1 ASSTGQSSFGYT
TRBV6-5 ASSYQVGGFNSPLH
TRBV18 ASSPGTLTNYGYT
TRBV3-1/TRBV3-2 ASSQASLGTGAYEQY
TRBV4-1 ASSQVGTGIEKLF
TRBV24-1 ATSDSGTGYDNEQF
TRBV15 ATSRDRGSKYNEQF
TRBV7-3 ASSPNSIVREQY
TRBV21-1 ASSKEGVLRWQY
TRBV25-1 ASSVGQGYQETQY
TRBV7-2 ASSPSGFGEAF
TRBV29-1 SGTSGGGAEQF
TRBV19 ASSQGGVSPLH
TRBV6-1 ASSDALANEKLF
TRBV19 ASSQTNYGYT
TRBV12-5 ASGTGMGGTDTQY
TRBV5-1 ASREGRGDGKLF
TRBV7-2 ASSLVLAGGGDTQY
TRBV6-5 ASSFGGFGQPQH
TRBV3-1/TRBV3-2 ASRSRFGYT
TRBV7-2 ASSPSVYEQY
TRBV6-1 ASSEFTGGAGGELF